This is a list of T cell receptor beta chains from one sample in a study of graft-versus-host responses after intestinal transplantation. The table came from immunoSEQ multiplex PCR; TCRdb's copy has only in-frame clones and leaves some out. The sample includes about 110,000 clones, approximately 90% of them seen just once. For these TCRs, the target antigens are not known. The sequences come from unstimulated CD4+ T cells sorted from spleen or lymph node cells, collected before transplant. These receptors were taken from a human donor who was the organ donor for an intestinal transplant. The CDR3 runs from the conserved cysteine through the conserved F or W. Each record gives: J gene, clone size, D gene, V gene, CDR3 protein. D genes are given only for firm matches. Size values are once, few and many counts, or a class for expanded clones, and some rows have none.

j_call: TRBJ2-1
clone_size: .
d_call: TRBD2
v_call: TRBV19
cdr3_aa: CASSIGTSSVGEQFF

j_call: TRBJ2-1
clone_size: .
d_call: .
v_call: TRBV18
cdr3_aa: CASSPYLAPNEQFF

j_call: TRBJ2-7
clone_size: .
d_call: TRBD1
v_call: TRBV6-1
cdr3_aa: CASREGQGTPYEQYF

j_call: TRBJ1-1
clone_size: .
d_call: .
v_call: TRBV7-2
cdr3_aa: CASSLGTFTEAFF

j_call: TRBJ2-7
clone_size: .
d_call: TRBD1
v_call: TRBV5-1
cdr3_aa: CASSLASGTGYYEQYF

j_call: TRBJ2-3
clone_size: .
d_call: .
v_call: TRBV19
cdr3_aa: CASSGASTDTQYF

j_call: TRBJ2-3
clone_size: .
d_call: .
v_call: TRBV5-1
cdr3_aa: CASSDRTMSTDTQYF

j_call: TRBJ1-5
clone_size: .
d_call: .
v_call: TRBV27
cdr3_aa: CASKLTGTHSNQPQHF

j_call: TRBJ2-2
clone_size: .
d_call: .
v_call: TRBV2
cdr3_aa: CASSEGYTGELFF

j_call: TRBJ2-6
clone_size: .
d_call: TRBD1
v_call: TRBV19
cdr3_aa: CASRPSGGPLRSGANVLTF

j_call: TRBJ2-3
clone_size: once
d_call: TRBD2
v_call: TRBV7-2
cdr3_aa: CASSLVLGRRSTDTQYF

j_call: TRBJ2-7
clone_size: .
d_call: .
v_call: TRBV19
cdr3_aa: CASSIGQGGFYEQYF

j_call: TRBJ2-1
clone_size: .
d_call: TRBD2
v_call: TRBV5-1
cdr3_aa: CASSRGLVDNNEQFF

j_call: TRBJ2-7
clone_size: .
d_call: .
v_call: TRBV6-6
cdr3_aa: CASTSPFISYEQYF

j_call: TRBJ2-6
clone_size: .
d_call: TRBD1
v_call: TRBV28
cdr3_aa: CASGTGGQLFNSGANVLTF

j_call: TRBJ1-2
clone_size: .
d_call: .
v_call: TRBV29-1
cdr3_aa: CSTEVPQVGKGYTF

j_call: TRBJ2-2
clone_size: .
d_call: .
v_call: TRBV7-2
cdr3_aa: CASSLGGQNTGELFF

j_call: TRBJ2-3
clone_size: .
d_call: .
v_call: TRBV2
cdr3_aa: CASSEAGGLYTDTQYF

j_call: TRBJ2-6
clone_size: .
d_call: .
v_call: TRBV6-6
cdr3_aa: CASSYDSSGANVLTF

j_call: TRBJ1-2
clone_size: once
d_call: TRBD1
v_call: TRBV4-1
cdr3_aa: CASSQDGDRAYGYTF

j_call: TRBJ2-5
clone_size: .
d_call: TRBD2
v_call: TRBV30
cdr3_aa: CAWSRGLAPQETQYF

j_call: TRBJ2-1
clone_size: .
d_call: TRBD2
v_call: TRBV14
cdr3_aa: CASSQASGRNEQFF

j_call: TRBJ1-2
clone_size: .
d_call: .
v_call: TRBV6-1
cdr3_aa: CASSEPGHRNGYTF

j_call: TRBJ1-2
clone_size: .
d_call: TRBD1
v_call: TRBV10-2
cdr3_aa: CASGQGHNYGYTF

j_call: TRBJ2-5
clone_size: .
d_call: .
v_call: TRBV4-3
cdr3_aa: CASSQELMETQYF

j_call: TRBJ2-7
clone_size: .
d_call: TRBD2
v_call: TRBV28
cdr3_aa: CASTEGLAGAYEQYF

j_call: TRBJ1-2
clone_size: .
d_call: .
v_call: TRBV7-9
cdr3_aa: CAVGQTQNYGYTF

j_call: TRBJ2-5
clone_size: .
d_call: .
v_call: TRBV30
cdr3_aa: CAWRGWVETQYF

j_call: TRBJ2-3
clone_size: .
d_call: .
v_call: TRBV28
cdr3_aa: CASSFGGTDTQYF

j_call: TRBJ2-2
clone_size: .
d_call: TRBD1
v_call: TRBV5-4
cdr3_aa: CASQAGQGGELFF

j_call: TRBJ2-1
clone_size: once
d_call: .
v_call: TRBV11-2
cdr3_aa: CASSSSGAGAGGLYNEQFF

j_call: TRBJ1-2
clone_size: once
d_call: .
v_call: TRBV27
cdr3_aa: CASGTGGRYNGYTF

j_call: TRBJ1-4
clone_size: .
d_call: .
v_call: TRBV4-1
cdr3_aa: CASSQDNRQFNEKLFF

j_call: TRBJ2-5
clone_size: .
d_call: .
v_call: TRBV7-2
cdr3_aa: CASSRGLGETQYF

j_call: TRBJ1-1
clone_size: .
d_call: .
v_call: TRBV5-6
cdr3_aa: CASSLDWALNTEAFF

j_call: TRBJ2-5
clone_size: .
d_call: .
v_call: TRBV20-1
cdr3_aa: CSASKGTQYF

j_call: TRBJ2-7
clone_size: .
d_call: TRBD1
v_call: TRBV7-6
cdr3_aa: CASSSRTGSYEQYF

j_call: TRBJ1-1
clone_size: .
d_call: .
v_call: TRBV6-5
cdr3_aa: CASSRGGLNTEAFF

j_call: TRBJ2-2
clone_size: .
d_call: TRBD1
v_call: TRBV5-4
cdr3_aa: CASSLEPRTGVANTGELFF